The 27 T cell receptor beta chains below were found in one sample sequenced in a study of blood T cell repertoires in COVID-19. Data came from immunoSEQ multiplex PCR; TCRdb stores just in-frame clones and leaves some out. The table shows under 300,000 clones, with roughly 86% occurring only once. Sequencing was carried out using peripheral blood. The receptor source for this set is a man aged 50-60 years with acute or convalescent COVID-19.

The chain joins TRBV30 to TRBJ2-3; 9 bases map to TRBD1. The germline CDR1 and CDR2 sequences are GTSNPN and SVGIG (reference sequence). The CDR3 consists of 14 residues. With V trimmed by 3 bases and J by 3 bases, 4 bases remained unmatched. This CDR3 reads CAWSPGTGTDTQYF. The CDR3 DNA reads TGTGCCTGGAGCCCCGGGACAGGGACAGATACGCAGTATTTT. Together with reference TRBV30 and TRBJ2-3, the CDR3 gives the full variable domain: SQTIHQWPATLVQPVGSPLSLECTVEGTSNPNLYWYRQAAGRGLQLLFYSVGIGQISSEVPQNLSASRPQDRQFILSSKKLLLSDSGFYLCAWSPGTGTDTQYFGPGTRLTVL.

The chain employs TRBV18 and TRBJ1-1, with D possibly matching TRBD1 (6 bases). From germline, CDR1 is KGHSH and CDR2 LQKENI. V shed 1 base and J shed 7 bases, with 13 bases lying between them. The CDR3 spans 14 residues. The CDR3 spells CASSPRSDRLEAFF. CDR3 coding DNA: TGTGCCAGCTCACCACGTTCGGACAGACTTGAAGCTTTCTTT. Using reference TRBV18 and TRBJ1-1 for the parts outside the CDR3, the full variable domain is NAGVMQNPRHLVRRRGQEARLRCSPMKGHSHVYWYRQLPEEGLKFMVYLQKENIIDESGMPKERFSAEFPKEGPSILRIQQVVRGDSAAYFCASSPRSDRLEAFFGQGTRLTVV.

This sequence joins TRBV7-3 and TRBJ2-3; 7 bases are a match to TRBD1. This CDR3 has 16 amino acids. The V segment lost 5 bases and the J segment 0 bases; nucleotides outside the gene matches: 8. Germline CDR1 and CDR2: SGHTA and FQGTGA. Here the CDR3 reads CASSARQGASTDTQYF. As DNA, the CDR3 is TGTGCCAGCAGCGCCCGACAGGGAGCAAGCACAGATACGCAGTATTTT.

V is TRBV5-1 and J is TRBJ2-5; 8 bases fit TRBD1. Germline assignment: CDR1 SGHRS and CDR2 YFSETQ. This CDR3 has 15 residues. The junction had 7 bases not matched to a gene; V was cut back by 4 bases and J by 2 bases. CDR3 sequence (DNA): TGCGCCAGCAGCAAGGGGACAGGTAGACAAGAGACCCAGTACTTC. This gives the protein CASSKGTGRQETQYF.

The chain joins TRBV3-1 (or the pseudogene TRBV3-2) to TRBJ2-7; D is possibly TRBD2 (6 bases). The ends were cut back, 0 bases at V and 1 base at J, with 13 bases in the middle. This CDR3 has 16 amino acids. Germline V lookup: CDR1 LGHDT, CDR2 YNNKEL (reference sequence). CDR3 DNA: TGTGCCAGCAGCCAAGAGGGGACTGGTGGGTCCTACGAGCAGTACTTC. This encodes CASSQEGTGGSYEQYF.

CDR3 sequence reads: CASSTDGLYEQYF. The CDR3, as DNA: TGTGCCAGTAGTACCGATGGACTCTACGAGCAGTACTTC. This chain connects TRBV19 to TRBJ2-7; D might be TRBD2 (5 bases). Germline CDR1 reads LNHDA; CDR2 reads SQIVND (reference sequence). V lost 4 bases to trimming and J lost 3 bases, with 10 bases between them. CDR3 length: 13 residues.

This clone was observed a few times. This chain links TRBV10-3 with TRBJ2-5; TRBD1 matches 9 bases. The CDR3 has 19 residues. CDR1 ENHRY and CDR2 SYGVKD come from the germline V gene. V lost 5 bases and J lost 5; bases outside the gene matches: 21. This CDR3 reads CAISTNDGTGLRMGETQYF. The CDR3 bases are TGTGCCATCAGTACAAATGACGGGACAGGGCTACGTATGGGGGAGACCCAGTACTTC.

The CDR3 DNA reads TGTGCCAGCAGTTTTTATCTTAGCGAGCAGTACTTC. This codes for CASSFYLSEQYF. The chain is built from TRBV12-3 or TRBV12-4 and TRBJ2-7; no definite D call. There are 12 residues in the CDR3. The germline V and J ends were trimmed by 3 bases and 6 bases, with 9 bases remaining between them.

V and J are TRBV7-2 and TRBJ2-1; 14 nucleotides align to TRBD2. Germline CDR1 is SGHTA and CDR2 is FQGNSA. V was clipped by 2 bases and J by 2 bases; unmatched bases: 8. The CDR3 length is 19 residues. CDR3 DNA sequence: TGTGCCAGCAGCTTATTGGGGACTAGCGGGAGTATTCCCTACAATGAGCAGTTCTTC. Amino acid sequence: CASSLLGTSGSIPYNEQFF.

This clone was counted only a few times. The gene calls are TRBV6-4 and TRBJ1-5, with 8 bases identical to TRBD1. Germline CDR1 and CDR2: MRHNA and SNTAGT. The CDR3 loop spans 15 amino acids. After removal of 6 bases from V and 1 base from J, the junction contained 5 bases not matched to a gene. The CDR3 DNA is TGTGCCAGCAGCCCGACAGGGGCCAGCAATCAGCCCCAGCATTTT. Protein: CASSPTGASNQPQHF.

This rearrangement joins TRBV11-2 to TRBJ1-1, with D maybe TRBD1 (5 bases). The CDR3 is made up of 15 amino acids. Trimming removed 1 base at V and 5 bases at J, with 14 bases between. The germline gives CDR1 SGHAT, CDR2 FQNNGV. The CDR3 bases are TGTGCCAGCAGCTTAGTAGTGGCAGGGACTACTGAAGCTTTCTTT. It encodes CASSLVVAGTTEAFF. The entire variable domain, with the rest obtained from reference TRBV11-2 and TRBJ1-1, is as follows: EAGVAQSPRYKIIEKRQSVAFWCNPISGHATLYWYQQILGQGPKLLIQFQNNGVVDDSQLPKDRFSAERLKGVDSTLKIQPAKLEDSAVYLCASSLVVAGTTEAFFGQGTRLTVV.

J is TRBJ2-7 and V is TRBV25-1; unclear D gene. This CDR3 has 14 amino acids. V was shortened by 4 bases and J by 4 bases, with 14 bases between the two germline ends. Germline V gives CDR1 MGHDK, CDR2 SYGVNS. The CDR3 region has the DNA TGTGCCAGCAGTGTTGGCGGAAGATTTTACGAGCAGTACTTC. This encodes CASSVGGRFYEQYF.

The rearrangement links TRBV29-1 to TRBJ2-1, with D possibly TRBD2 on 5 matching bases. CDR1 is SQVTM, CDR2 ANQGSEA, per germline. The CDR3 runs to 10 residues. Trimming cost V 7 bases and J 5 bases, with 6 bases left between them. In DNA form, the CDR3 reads TGCAGCGGAGGGAACAATGAGCAGTTCTTC. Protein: CSGGNNEQFF.

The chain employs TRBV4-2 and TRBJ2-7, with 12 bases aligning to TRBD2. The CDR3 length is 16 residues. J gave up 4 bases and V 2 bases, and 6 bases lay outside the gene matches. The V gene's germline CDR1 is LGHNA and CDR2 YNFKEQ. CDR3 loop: CASSQNGLAGGYEQYF. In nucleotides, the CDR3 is TGTGCCAGCAGCCAAAACGGCCTAGCGGGGGGGTACGAGCAGTACTTC.

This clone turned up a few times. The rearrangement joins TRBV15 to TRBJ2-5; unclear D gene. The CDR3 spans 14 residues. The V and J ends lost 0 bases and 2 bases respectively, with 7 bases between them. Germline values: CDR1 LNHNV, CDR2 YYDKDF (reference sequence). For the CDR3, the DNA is TGTGCCACCAGCAGAGATCGGAGACAAGAGACCCAGTACTTC. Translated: CATSRDRRQETQYF.

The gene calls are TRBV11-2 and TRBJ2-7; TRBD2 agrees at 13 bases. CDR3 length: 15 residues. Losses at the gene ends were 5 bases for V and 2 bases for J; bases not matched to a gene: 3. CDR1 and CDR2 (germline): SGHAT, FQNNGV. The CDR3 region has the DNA TGTGCCAGCAGCCCACTAGCGGGAGGGCCCTACGAGCAGTACTTC. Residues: CASSPLAGGPYEQYF.

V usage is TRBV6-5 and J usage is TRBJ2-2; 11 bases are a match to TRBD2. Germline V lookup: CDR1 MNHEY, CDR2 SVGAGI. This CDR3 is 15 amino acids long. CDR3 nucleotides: TGTGCAGGACAACAGACTAGCGGGATGAGGCGGGAGCTGTTTTTT. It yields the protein CAGQQTSGMRRELFF.

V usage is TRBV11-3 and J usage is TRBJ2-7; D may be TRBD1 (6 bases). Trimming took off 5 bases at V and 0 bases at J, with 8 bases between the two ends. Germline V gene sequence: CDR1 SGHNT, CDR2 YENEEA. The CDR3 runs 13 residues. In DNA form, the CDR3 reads TGTGCCAGCAGCCCGGGACACTCCTACGAGCAGTACTTC. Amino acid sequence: CASSPGHSYEQYF.

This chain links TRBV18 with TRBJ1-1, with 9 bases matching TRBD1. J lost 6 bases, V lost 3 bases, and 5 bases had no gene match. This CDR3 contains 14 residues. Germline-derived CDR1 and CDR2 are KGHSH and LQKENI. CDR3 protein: CASSPGTGRPEAFF. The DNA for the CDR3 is TGTGCCAGCTCACCGGGGACAGGGAGGCCTGAAGCTTTCTTT.

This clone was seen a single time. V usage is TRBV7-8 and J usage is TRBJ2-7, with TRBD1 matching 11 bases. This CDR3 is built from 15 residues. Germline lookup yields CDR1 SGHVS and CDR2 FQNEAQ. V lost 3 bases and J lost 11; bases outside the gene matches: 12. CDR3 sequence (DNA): TGTGCCAGCAGCTTGAAGAGGGGACAGGGGGATCTGGAGTACTTC. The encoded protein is CASSLKRGQGDLEYF. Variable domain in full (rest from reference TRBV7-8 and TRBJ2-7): GAGVSQSPRYKVAKRGQDVALRCDPISGHVSLFWYQQALGQGPEFLTYFQNEAQLDKSGLPSDRFFAERPEGSVSTLKIQRTQQEDSAVYLCASSLKRGQGDLEYFGPGTRLTVT.

The CDR3 region is CASSPGQVHTDTQYF. DNA for the CDR3: TGTGCCAGCAGCCCTGGCCAGGTACACACAGATACGCAGTATTTT. The rearrangement links TRBV11-3 to TRBJ2-3, with D uncertain. The CDR3 covers 15 residues. Per germline, CDR1 SGHNT and CDR2 YENEEA. Trimming cost V 5 bases and J 2 bases, with 14 bases left between them.

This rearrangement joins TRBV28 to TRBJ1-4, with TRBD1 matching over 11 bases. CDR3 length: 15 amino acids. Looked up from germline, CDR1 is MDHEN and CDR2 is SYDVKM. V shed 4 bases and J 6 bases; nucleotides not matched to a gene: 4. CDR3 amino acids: CASSSPGQGDEKLFF. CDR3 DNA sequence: TGTGCCAGCAGTTCCCCGGGACAGGGGGATGAAAAACTGTTTTTT.

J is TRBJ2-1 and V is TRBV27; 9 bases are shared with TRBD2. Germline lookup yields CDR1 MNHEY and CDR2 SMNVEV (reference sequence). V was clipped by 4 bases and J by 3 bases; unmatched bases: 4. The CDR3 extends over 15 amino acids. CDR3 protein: CASSYGLALYNEQFF. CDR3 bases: TGTGCCAGCAGTTACGGACTAGCGCTCTACAATGAGCAGTTCTTC.

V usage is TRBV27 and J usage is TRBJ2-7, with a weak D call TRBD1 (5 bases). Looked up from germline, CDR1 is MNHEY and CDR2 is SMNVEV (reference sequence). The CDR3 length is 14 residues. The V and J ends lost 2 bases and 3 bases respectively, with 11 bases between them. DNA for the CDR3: TGTGCCAGCAGTTTAGCAGGGTTCAACTACGAGCAGTACTTC. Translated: CASSLAGFNYEQYF.

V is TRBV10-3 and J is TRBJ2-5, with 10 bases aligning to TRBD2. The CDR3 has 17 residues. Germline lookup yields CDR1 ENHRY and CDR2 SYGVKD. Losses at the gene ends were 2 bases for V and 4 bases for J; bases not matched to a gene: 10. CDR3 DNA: TGTGCCATCAGTGAGGGGTTGCAGCGGGGGGGCCTAGAGACCCAGTACTTC. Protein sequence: CAISEGLQRGGLETQYF.

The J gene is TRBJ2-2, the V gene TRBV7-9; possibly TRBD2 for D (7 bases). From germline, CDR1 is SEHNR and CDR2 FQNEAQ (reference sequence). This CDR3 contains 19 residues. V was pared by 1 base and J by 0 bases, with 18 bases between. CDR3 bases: TGTGCCAGCAGCTTAGGGGAGGGGGGAGGTAAAGCGAACACCGGGGAGCTGTTTTTT. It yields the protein CASSLGEGGGKANTGELFF.

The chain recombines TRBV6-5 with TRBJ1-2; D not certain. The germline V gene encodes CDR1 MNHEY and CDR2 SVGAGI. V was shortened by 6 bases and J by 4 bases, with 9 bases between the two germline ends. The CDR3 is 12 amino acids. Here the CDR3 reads CASSDGVYGYTF. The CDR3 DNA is TGTGCCAGCAGCGACGGAGTCTATGGCTACACCTTC.